What follows describes a single TCR beta chain. This sample was taken from a study of T cell changes during pregnancy in multiple sclerosis. Measured with immunoSEQ multiplex PCR; TCRdb has only the in-frame clones, and not every one. The sample has 65,000 to 70,000 clones, about 90% seen once. Germline V lookup: CDR1 SGHRS, CDR2 YFSETQ. Trimming left V 6 bases short and J 6 bases short, with 21 bases between. The CDR3 consists of 16 residues. This clonotype was sampled from a female donor with multiple sclerosis, enrolled in a pregnancy study. This sample comprised peripheral blood, obtained in the first trimester of pregnancy. This sequence joins TRBV5-1 and TRBJ2-2; possibly TRBD2 for D (6 bases). The CDR3 sequence is CASTRDPGIGSGELFF. CDR3 nucleotide sequence: TGCGCCAGCACGCGGGACCCGGGGATAGGATCCGGGGAGCTGTTTTTT.